The TCR beta chain described here comes from a study of blood T cell repertoires in COVID-19 (dated by TCRdb to the early 2020s). Regarding the research as a whole: The collaborator samples originated in the United States, Italy and Spain and spanned the acute and convalescent phases of COVID-19. The material from the prospective study consisted of cDNA or gDNA derived from T cells, B-cell-depleted T cells, or PBMCs. The dataset comprised deeply sampled blood TCRbeta repertoires from subjects exposed to, actively infected with, or recovered from COVID-19. The repertoires were released in a freely available public database meant as a resource for research on the immune response to SARS-CoV-2. Samples were obtained from the ongoing ImmuneRACE study (first 160 participants) and from 1,200 or so subjects provided by 6 global collaborators. Nearly every sample came with metadata listing a de-identified subject ID, COVID-19 status, age in years and sex. Where available, HLA class I and class II types were taken from metadata supplied by the sample provider and were not determined by assay-based typing.

General conclusions and limits of the study: The amount of clinical and demographic metadata varied by source and participant and was provided uncurated.

TCRbeta CDR3 regions were amplified from genomic DNA using the immunoSEQ Assay, a bias-controlled multiplex PCR. For the original study's pipeline: The number of nucleated cells in each sample was estimated from the amplification of reference gene primers within the assay. To quantify the absolute abundance of each unique TCRbeta CDR3 rearrangement, sequence reads were collapsed and filtered. Productive Simpson clonality was computed per sample as the square root of Simpson's diversity index over productive rearrangements. Here the immuneACCESS table is served through TCRdb, limited to in-frame sequences with V and J called. Missing clones are a known gap in these copies; in checked studies unresolved V genes cover under half, and the rest lacks a known reason. V and J calls and clone size are copied from that table; D and trimming were computed from the DNA. For this sample the table gives about 92,000 clones, of which around three quarters were detected only once. The ten largest clones add up to 20% to 25% of the sample.

Points on this clone: The clone's antigen remains unknown. No much larger clonotype is one base removed from it; base qualities were not supplied.

Whole blood was collected in K2EDTA tubes by collaborating institutions according to the institutions' own protocols. For TCRbeta analysis, collaborator samples were shipped as frozen whole blood, as isolated PBMCs, or as DNA extracted from either sample type. Germline trimming: 0 bases from V, 4 bases from J; junction bases outside gene matches: 3. The CDR3 starts with the cysteine, ends with the phenylalanine, and has 15 residues. Only the CDR3 DNA stays, 45 bases, in frame from base 1. The germline V gene sets CDR1 to SGHRS and CDR2 to YFSETQ. The chain joins TRBV5-1 to TRBJ2-3; the central 9 bases match TRBD2. The sample consisted of peripheral blood. The clonotype originates from a woman aged 60-70 years in a cohort sampled during active or convalescent COVID-19. The CDR3 region has the sequence CASSLEAGGSDTQYF. The DNA sequence is as follows: TGCGCCAGCAGCTTGGAAGCGGGGGGCTCAGATACGCAGTATTTT.